This TCR beta chain was captured by sequencing in a study of read filtering for tumor transcriptome and immune sequencing. About the research overall: TCR-mapped reads were about 3.5 to 10.27 million with IR-seq versus roughly 80 to 1,300 with RNA-seq. General observations from the study: Single-read clonotypes: roughly 80% of IR-seq clonotypes (around 3.5% of reads), more than 70% of RNA-seq clonotypes (roughly 43% of reads).

This clonotype was counted many times. As yet, its antigen is unknown. The library was built from roughly 400 ng RNA with molecular barcoded adaptors for alpha/delta and beta/gamma chains. Each CDR3 protein is one row after TCRdb ran MiXCR on the reads. The profile shows around 130,000 distinct CDR3 sequences, 10% to 15% of them singletons. V was clipped by 5 bases and J by 4 bases; unmatched bases: 6. This CDR3 spans 15 amino acids. Germline CDR1 and CDR2: SGHTA and FQGNSA. The origin of this receptor is a donor at least 40 years old with multiple myeloma. V gene TRBV7-2 combines with J gene TRBJ1-5, with 9 nucleotides matching TRBD1. The sequenced material came from a population of CD138-negative cells sorted from bone marrow. Here the CDR3 reads CASSAGQGRNQPQHF. As DNA, the CDR3 is TGTGCCAGCAGCGCCGGACAGGGGAGGAATCAGCCCCAGCATTTT.